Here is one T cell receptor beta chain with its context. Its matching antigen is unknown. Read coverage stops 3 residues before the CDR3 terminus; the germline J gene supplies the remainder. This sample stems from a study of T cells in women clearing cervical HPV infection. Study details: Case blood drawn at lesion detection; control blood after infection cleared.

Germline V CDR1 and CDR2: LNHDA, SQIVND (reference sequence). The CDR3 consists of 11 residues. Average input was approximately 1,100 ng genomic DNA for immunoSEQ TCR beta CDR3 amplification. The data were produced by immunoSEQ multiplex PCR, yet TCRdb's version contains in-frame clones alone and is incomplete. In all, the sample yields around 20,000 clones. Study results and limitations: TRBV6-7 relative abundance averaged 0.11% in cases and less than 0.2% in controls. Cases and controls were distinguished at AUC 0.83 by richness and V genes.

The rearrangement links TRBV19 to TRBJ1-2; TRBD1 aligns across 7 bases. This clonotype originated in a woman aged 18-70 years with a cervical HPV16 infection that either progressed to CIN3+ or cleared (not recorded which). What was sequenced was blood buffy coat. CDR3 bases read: TGTGCCAGTAGTCGCGGGACAGAC. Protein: CASSRGTD. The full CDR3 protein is CASSRGTDYTF.